The entry that follows covers one T cell receptor beta chain sequence. The antigen is unknown. Profiling relied on immunoSEQ multiplex PCR, and the TCRdb table lists in-frame clones only, not all of them. The sample has approximately 110,000 clones, approximately 94% seen once. The sample belongs to a study of brain T cells in children with intractable seizures. The sequenced cases were selected for having the highest brain T cell transcript signatures. Before surgery, patients took at least one anti-epileptic drug. Study-wide findings and caveats: HCMV serostatus was not known, and viral specificity came from CDR3 similarity only. Clones missing pre-surgery may reflect undersampling of that blood sample.

The junction had 3 bases not matched to a gene; V was cut back by 3 bases and J by 8 bases. The CDR3 covers 12 residues. CDR1 is SGHDT, CDR2 YYEEEE, per germline. The V gene is TRBV5-6, the J gene TRBJ1-1; TRBD1 matches at 8 bases. The receptor comes from a boy younger than two with hemimegalencephaly and intractable seizures. This specimen was peripheral blood, taken at surgery. The CDR3 is CASSSGQGEAFF. CDR3 bases: TGTGCCAGCAGCTCCGGACAGGGAGAAGCTTTCTTT.